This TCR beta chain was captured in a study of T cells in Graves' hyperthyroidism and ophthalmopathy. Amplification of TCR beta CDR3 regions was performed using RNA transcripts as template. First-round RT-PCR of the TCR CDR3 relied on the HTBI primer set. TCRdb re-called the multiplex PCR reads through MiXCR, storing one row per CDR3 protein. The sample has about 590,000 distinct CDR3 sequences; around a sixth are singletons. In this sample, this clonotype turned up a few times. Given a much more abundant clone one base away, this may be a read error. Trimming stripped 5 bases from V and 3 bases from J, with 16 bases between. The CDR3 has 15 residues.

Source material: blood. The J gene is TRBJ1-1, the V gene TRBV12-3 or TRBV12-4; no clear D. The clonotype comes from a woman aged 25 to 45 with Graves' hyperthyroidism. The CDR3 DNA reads TGTGCCAGCAGTCTAACGGGCACAGCGGACACTGAAGCTTTCTTT. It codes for CASSLTGTADTEAFF.